The 31 T cell receptor beta chains below all came from one sample that was sequenced in a study of blood T cell repertoires in COVID-19. Profiled with immunoSEQ multiplex PCR; TCRdb holds only in-frame clones, not every one. Among under 550,000 clones listed, roughly 90% were seen once. Specimen: peripheral blood. Every receptor here comes from a man between 18 and 35 years old with COVID-19, enrolled during active disease.

This clone appeared a few times. The CDR3 protein is CASSIPGQVENTEAFF. The CDR3 coding sequence is TGTGCCAGCAGCATCCCTGGGCAGGTCGAAAACACTGAAGCTTTCTTT. V is TRBV7-9 and J is TRBJ1-1; D is unclear. V lost 5 bases to trimming and J lost 2 bases, with 18 bases between them. The CDR3 sequence is 16 residues long. CDR1 SEHNR and CDR2 FQNEAQ come from the germline V gene (reference sequence).

The chain joins TRBV2 to TRBJ2-5, with D hard to call. The germline V and J ends were trimmed by 2 bases and 2 bases, with 9 bases remaining between them. The germline gives CDR1 SNHLY, CDR2 FYNNEI. The CDR3 runs to 14 residues. CDR3 nucleotides: TGTGCCAGCAGTGAAAGGAGAATTCAAGAGACCCAGTACTTC. It specifies CASSERRIQETQYF. The full variable domain, in which reference TRBV2 and TRBJ2-5 provide the parts outside the CDR3, is EPEVTQTPSHQVTQMGQEVILRCVPISNHLYFYWYRQILGQKVEFLVSFYNNEISEKSEIFDDQFSVERPDGSNFTLKIRSTKLEDSAMYFCASSERRIQETQYFGPGTRLLVL.

The chain links TRBV25-1 to TRBJ1-4; TRBD1 aligns across 7 bases. Germline trimming cut 1 base from V and 8 bases from J; bases unmatched to any gene: 7. Germline CDR1 MGHDK, CDR2 SYGVNS. CDR3 length equals 15 residues. CDR3 sequence reads: CASSESGGRWEKLFF. The CDR3 DNA is TGTGCCAGCAGTGAATCAGGGGGGCGCTGGGAAAAACTGTTTTTT.

The CDR3 DNA follows: TGCAGTGCTAGTTTAAGGGGCGCAGAATCCCAGCCCCAGCATTTT. Protein sequence: CSASLRGAESQPQHF. J is TRBJ1-5 and V is TRBV20-1, with a possible D match to TRBD1 (5 bases). Trimming shortened V by 3 bases and J by 7 bases, and 19 bases separated the two germline ends. The CDR3 spans 15 residues. CDR1 DFQATT and CDR2 SNEGSKA come from the germline V gene (reference sequence).

The V call is TRBV27, the J call TRBJ2-7, with D hard to call. V was cut by 3 bases and J by 1 base, with 10 bases left in between. CDR3 length: 14 residues. Germline CDR1 and CDR2: MNHEY and SMNVEV (reference sequence). The CDR3 protein is CASSLAPLSYEQYF. The CDR3 region has the DNA TGTGCCAGCAGTTTGGCCCCCTTATCCTACGAGCAGTACTTC.

The chain combines TRBV6-1 with TRBJ1-5; no definite D call. The CDR3 has 12 amino acids. In germline, CDR1 is MNHNS, CDR2 SASEGT. Deletions cut 3 bases from V and 5 bases from J, with 5 bases between. The CDR3: CASSDSDQPQHF. CDR3 sequence (DNA): TGTGCCAGCAGTGACAGTGATCAGCCCCAGCATTTT.

Only one count was recorded for this clone. The chain combines TRBV5-1 with TRBJ2-2; D uncertain. The CDR3 sequence is 13 residues long. CDR1 and CDR2 (germline): SGHRS, YFSETQ. Trimming left V 0 bases short and J 5 bases short, with 5 bases between. The CDR3 bases are TGCGCCAGCAGCTTGGAACTGACCGGGGAGCTGTTTTTT. Translating gives CASSLELTGELFF.

The rearrangement uses TRBV6-5 and TRBJ1-5; 7 bases fit TRBD1. The CDR3 runs to 15 residues. Germline assignment: CDR1 MNHEY and CDR2 SVGAGI. The ends lost 6 bases at V and 3 bases at J; junction bases unmatched: 8. CDR3 protein: CASRQQQGINQPQHF. The CDR3 bases are TGTGCCAGCAGACAACAACAGGGGATCAATCAGCCCCAGCATTTT.

V is TRBV28 and J is TRBJ2-2, with no clear D. Trimming left V 2 bases short and J 5 bases short, with 6 bases between. Germline CDR1 reads MDHEN; CDR2 reads SYDVKM. The CDR3 runs 13 residues. CDR3 bases: TGTGCCAGCAGTTTAACTGATACCGGGGAGCTGTTTTTT. Amino acids: CASSLTDTGELFF.

V gene TRBV5-5 combines with J gene TRBJ2-2; D possibly corresponds to TRBD2 (6 bases). The germline CDR1 and CDR2 sequences are SGHKS and YYEKEE (reference sequence). V gave up 3 bases and J gave up 0 bases, with 9 bases separating them. CDR3 length: 15 residues. The CDR3 here is CASSWDSSNTGELFF. Written as DNA, the CDR3 is TGTGCCAGCAGCTGGGACTCCTCGAACACCGGGGAGCTGTTTTTT.

CDR3 amino acids: CATSRVGGASGYEQYF. In DNA, the CDR3 is TGTGCCACCAGCAGAGTAGGTGGAGCCAGCGGTTACGAGCAGTACTTC. This sequence joins TRBV15 and TRBJ2-7; possible D gene TRBD2, 5 bases. Trimming shortened V by 1 base and J by 4 bases, and 17 bases separated the two germline ends. Germline CDR1 reads LNHNV; CDR2 reads YYDKDF (reference sequence). The CDR3 is made up of 16 amino acids.

This chain joins TRBV6-6 and TRBJ2-7; 10 positions match TRBD2. CDR3 length: 15 amino acids. Per the germline V gene, CDR1 is MNHNY and CDR2 is SVGAGI (reference sequence). After removal of 3 bases from V and 4 bases from J, the junction contained 6 bases not matched to a gene. DNA of the CDR3: TGTGCCAGCAGTTATACCCTAGCGGGAGTTTACGAGCAGTACTTC. It encodes CASSYTLAGVYEQYF.

This clone was seen a few times. The chain has TRBV7-9 and TRBJ2-1; 11 positions agree with TRBD2. The CDR3 extends over 17 amino acids. Losses at the gene ends were 4 bases for V and 2 bases for J; bases not matched to a gene: 7. Germline V gene lookup returns CDR1 SEHNR and CDR2 FQNEAQ (reference sequence). DNA of the CDR3: TGTGCCAGCAGCTCCCTAGCGGGACTAGCGGCCTACAATGAGCAGTTCTTC. Amino acids: CASSSLAGLAAYNEQFF.

This clone was picked up a small number of times. V and J are TRBV10-3 and TRBJ1-2; D perhaps matches TRBD1 (5 bases). There are 16 residues in the CDR3. V lost 4 bases and J lost 3, with 18 bases in between. Germline values: CDR1 ENHRY, CDR2 SYGVKD. This CDR3 is CAISGGGAHEDYGYTF. CDR3 nucleotide sequence: TGTGCCATCAGTGGGGGGGGAGCCCACGAGGACTATGGCTACACCTTC.

V is TRBV7-8 and J is TRBJ2-3, with TRBD2 matching over 9 bases. This CDR3 has 15 amino acids. Per the germline V gene, CDR1 is SGHVS and CDR2 is FQNEAQ. V was clipped by 4 bases and J by 4 bases; unmatched bases: 6. CDR3 nucleotides: TGTGCCAGCAGCTCTCTAGCGGGGAGTCCAGATACGCAGTATTTT. Amino acid sequence: CASSSLAGSPDTQYF.

About this clone itself: The junction departs from the called germline gene at one end, perhaps through a read error. The rearrangement links TRBV5-4 to TRBJ1-1, with D unclear. The CDR3 is 14 amino acids. Germline CDR1 is SGHNT and CDR2 is YYREEE (reference sequence). The CDR3 spells CASSRESKNPEAFF. CDR3 in DNA: TGTGCCAGCAGCCGGGAATCCAAGAACCCTGAAGCTTTCTTT.

This clone was seen once. The rearrangement joins TRBV6-5 to TRBJ2-7; 9 nucleotides line up with TRBD1. The CDR3 has 13 residues. CDR1 and CDR2 (germline): MNHEY, SVGAGI. Losses at the gene ends were 11 bases for V and 0 bases for J; bases not matched to a gene: 5. CDR3 protein: CAGGTGSSYEQYF. In DNA form, the CDR3 reads TGTGCCGGGGGGACAGGGTCCTCCTACGAGCAGTACTTC.

This clone appeared a single time. The J gene is TRBJ2-7, the V gene TRBV11-2, with D possibly matching TRBD2 (6 bases). The CDR3 covers 14 residues. Trimming took off 6 bases at V and 0 bases at J, with 12 bases between the two ends. CDR1 is SGHAT, CDR2 FQNNGV, per germline. CDR3 DNA sequence: TGTGCCAGCAGAAGTGGCGGGACCTCCTACGAGCAGTACTTC. It encodes CASRSGGTSYEQYF. Full variable domain (missing parts from reference TRBV11-2 and TRBJ2-7): EAGVAQSPRYKIIEKRQSVAFWCNPISGHATLYWYQQILGQGPKLLIQFQNNGVVDDSQLPKDRFSAERLKGVDSTLKIQPAKLEDSAVYLCASRSGGTSYEQYFGPGTRLTVT.

CDR3 residues: CASSLGTGIQFF. The CDR3 DNA is TGTGCCAGCAGCTTGGGGACAGGGATACAGTTCTTC. The V gene is TRBV5-5, the J gene TRBJ2-1; 8 bases line up with TRBD1. This CDR3 has 12 amino acids. The ends lost 0 bases at V and 13 bases at J; junction bases unmatched: 3. CDR1 and CDR2 (germline): SGHKS, YYEKEE (reference sequence).

The chain carries TRBV24-1 and TRBJ2-1; TRBD2 aligns across 7 bases. The germline gives CDR1 KGHDR, CDR2 SFDVKD. The junction had 8 bases not matched to a gene; V was cut back by 4 bases and J by 9 bases. The CDR3 runs to 14 residues. CDR3: CATSDLRLAGEQFF. CDR3 sequence (DNA): TGTGCCACCAGTGACCTTCGACTAGCCGGTGAGCAGTTCTTC.

This chain links TRBV2 with TRBJ1-2, with D possibly matching TRBD1 (6 bases). This CDR3 is built from 16 residues. Trimming pared 6 bases from V and 0 bases from J, leaving 17 bases between. From germline, CDR1 is SNHLY and CDR2 FYNNEI. As DNA, the CDR3 is TGTGCCAGCAGCCTAGTGCAGGGGACACCTAACTATGGCTACACCTTC. Translating gives CASSLVQGTPNYGYTF.

The V gene is TRBV5-1, the J gene TRBJ2-1, with 8 bases matching TRBD1. The V segment lost 6 bases and the J segment 1 base; nucleotides outside the gene matches: 6. This CDR3 has 15 amino acids. Germline CDR1 reads SGHRS; CDR2 reads YFSETQ. The CDR3 DNA sequence: TGCGCCAGCACGTCAGGGGGCCAGTCCTACAATGAGCAGTTCTTC. It yields the protein CASTSGGQSYNEQFF.

This chain links TRBV5-4 with TRBJ2-5; TRBD2 aligns across 13 bases. Trimming removed 4 bases from V and 7 bases from J; junction bases left unmatched: 13. There are 17 residues in the CDR3. Looked up from germline, CDR1 is SGHNT and CDR2 is YYREEE (reference sequence). The CDR3 DNA is TGTGCCAGCAGCCCGCCGCCGACTAGCGGGGGGCCCTGGACCCAGTACTTC. Its translation is CASSPPPTSGGPWTQYF. Based on the CDR3 plus reference TRBV5-4 and TRBJ2-5, the full variable domain is ETGVTQSPTHLIKTRGQQVTLRCSSQSGHNTVSWYQQALGQGPQFIFQYYREEENGRGNFPPRFSGLQFPNYSSELNVNALELDDSALYLCASSPPPTSGGPWTQYFGPGTRLLVL.

The chain carries TRBV5-1 and TRBJ2-1, with 12 bases that match TRBD2. The V gene's germline CDR1 is SGHRS and CDR2 YFSETQ. With 4 bases clipped from V and 8 bases from J, the junction kept 7 bases outside the gene matches. The CDR3 is 15 amino acids. CDR3 DNA: TGCGCCAGCAGCACGACTAGCGGGAGTTCGGATGAGCAGTTCTTC. Protein product: CASSTTSGSSDEQFF.

The V gene is TRBV25-1, the J gene TRBJ2-3, with unresolved D. With 6 bases removed from V and 14 bases from J, the gap between germline ends came to 9 bases. The CDR3 loop spans 9 amino acids. Per the germline V gene, CDR1 is MGHDK and CDR2 is SYGVNS. CDR3 DNA sequence: TGTGCCAGCAGCTGGCCCCCGTATTTT. Residues: CASSWPPYF. The full variable domain, rest sourced from reference TRBV25-1 and TRBJ2-3, is EADIYQTPRYLVIGTGKKITLECSQTMGHDKMYWYQQDPGMELHLIHYSYGVNSTEKGDLSSESTVSRIRTEHFPLTLESARPSHTSQYLCASSWPPYFGPGTRLTVL.

The V call is TRBV5-1, the J call TRBJ2-5, with D maybe TRBD2 (5 bases). With 0 bases removed from V and 2 bases from J, the gap between germline ends came to 11 bases. The germline gives CDR1 SGHRS, CDR2 YFSETQ. The CDR3 runs 15 residues. For the CDR3, the DNA is TGCGCCAGCAGCTTGGCCGGGCGGGTACAAGAGACCCAGTACTTC. Translating gives CASSLAGRVQETQYF.

The chain employs TRBV4-1 and TRBJ2-7; D is possibly TRBD1 (5 bases). V shed 2 bases and J shed 5 bases, with 10 bases lying between them. This CDR3 is 13 amino acids long. Per germline, CDR1 MGHRA and CDR2 YSYEKL. The CDR3, as DNA: TGCGCCAGCAGCCAAAAAAGGGGTGACGAGCAGTACTTC. It translates to CASSQKRGDEQYF.

The chain couples TRBV2 to TRBJ2-7; TRBD1 matches 7 bases. The CDR3 covers 14 residues. Looked up from germline, CDR1 is SNHLY and CDR2 is FYNNEI. The V and J ends lost 7 bases and 6 bases, in that order; junction bases with no gene match: 12. The CDR3 reads CASNGQARFGEQYF. CDR3 sequence (DNA): TGTGCCAGCAATGGACAGGCTAGATTTGGCGAGCAGTACTTC.

The chain joins TRBV11-2 to TRBJ2-7, with D possibly TRBD1 on 5 matching bases. CDR1 and CDR2 from the germline V gene are SGHAT and FQNNGV. V dropped 0 bases and J dropped 4 bases, with 10 bases sitting between them. This CDR3 region has 14 residues. The CDR3 sequence: CASSLDRVGYEQYF. CDR3 bases: TGTGCCAGCAGCTTAGACAGGGTAGGGTACGAGCAGTACTTC.

The rearrangement uses TRBV29-1 and TRBJ2-7; 9 bases are a match to TRBD1. After removal of 7 bases from V and 4 bases from J, the junction contained 11 bases not matched to a gene. The CDR3 is 14 amino acids. Germline-derived CDR1 and CDR2 are SQVTM and ANQGSEA. CDR3 DNA sequence: TGCAGCGCGACAGGGGGGGCTTTAGGGTACGAGCAGTACTTC. Its translation: CSATGGALGYEQYF.

V and J are TRBV2 and TRBJ1-2, with D perhaps TRBD1 (5 bases). The CDR3 has 15 residues. V lost 7 bases, J lost 4 bases, and 19 bases lay in between. Germline V gives CDR1 SNHLY, CDR2 FYNNEI. CDR3 protein: CASTPDGGGGYGYTF. The CDR3 nucleotides read TGTGCCAGCACCCCCGACGGCGGGGGGGGCTATGGCTACACCTTC.